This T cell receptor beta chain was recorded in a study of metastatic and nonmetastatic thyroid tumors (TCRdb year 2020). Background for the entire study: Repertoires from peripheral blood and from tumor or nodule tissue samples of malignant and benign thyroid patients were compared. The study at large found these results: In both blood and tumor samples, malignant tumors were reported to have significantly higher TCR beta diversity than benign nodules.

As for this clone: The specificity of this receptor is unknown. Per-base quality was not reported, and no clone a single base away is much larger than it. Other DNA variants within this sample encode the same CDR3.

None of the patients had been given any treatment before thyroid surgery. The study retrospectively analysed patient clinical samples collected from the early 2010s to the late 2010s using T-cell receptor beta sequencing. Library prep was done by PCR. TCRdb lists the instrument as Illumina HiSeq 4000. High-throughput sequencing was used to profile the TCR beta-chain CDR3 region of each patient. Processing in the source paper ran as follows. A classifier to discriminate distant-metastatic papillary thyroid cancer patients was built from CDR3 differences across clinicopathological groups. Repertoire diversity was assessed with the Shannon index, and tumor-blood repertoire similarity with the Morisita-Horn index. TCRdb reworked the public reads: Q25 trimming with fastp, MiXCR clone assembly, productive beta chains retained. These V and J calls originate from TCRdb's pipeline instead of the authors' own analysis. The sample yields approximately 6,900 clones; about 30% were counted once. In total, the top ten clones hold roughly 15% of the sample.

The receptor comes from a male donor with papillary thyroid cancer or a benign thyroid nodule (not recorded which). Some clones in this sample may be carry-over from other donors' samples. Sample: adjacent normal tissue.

CDR3 sequence: CASSPGRGFSYEQYF. The nucleotides are TGTGCCAGCAGTCCTGGACGGGGCTTTTCCTACGAGCAGTACTTC. The sequence is built from TRBV6-1 and TRBJ2-7, with a tentative D call of TRBD1 or TRBD2, each matching 5 bases. The germline V gene yields MNHNS for CDR1 and SASEGT for CDR2. Including the terminal cysteine and phenylalanine, the CDR3 comprises 15 residues. Of the read, only the CDR3 DNA is kept; its 45 bases are in frame from base 1. V loses 5 bases, J loses 1 base, and the germline ends lie 15 bases apart.